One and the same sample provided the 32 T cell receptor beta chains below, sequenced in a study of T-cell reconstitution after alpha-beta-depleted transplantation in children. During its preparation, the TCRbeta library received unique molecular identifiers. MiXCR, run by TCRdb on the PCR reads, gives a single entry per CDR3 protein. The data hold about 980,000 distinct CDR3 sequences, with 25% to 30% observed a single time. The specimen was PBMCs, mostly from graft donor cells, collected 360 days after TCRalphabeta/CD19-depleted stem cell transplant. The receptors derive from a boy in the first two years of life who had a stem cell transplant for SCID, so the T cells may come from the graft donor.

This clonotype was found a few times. Here the CDR3 DNA reads TGTGCCAGCCGTGGTGGGGACAGGTCCCAGTATTTT. This codes for CASRGGDRSQYF. V is TRBV12-3 or TRBV12-4 and J is TRBJ2-3; 8 nucleotides agree with TRBD1. V lost 8 bases and J lost 12; bases outside the gene matches: 10. This CDR3 is built from 12 residues.

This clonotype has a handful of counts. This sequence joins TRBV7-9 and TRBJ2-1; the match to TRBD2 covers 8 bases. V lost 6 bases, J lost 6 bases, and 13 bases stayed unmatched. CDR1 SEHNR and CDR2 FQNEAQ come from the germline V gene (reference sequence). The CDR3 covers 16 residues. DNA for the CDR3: TGTGCCAGCAGTTCGAGACTAGCGCCCCCCCGCAATGAGCAGTTCTTC. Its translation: CASSSRLAPPRNEQFF.

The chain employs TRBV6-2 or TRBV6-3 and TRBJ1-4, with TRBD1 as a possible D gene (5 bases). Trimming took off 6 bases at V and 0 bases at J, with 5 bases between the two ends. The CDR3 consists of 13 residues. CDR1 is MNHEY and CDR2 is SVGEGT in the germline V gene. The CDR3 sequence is CASRQATNEKLFF. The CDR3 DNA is TGTGCCAGCAGACAGGCAACTAATGAAAAACTGTTTTTT.

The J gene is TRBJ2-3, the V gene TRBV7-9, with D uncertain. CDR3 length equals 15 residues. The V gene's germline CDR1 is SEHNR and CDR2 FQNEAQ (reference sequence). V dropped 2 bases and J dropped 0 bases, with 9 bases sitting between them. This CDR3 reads CASSLLRSSTDTQYF. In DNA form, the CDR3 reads TGTGCCAGCAGCTTACTCCGTTCCAGCACAGATACGCAGTATTTT.

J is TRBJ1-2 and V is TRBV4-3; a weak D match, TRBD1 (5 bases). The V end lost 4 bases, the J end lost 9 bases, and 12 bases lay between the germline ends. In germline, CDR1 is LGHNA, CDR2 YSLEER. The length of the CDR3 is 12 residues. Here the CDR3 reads CASSRDFRSYTF. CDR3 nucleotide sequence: TGCGCCAGCAGCCGGGACTTCAGGAGCTACACCTTC.

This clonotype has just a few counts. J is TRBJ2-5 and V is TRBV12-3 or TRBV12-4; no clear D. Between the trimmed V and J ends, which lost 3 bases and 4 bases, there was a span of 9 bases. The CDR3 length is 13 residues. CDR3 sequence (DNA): TGTGCCAGCAGTTTTGGCAGAACAGAGACCCAGTACTTC. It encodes CASSFGRTETQYF.

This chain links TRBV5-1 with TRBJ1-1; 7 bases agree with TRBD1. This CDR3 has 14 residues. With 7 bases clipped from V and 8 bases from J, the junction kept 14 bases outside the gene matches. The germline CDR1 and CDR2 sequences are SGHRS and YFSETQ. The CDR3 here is CASGVTGSKAEAFF. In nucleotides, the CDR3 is TGCGCCAGCGGCGTGACAGGGTCTAAGGCCGAAGCTTTCTTT.

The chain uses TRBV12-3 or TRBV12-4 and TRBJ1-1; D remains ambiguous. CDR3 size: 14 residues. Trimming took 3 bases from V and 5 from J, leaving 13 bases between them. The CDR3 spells CASSFQTRRTEAFF. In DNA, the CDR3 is TGTGCCAGCAGTTTTCAGACAAGACGGACTGAAGCTTTCTTT.

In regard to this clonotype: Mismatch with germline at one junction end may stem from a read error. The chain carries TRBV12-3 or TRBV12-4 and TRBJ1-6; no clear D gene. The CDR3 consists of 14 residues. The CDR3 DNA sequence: TGTGCCAGCAGCTTAGAAGTTCCTAATTCACCCCTCCACTTT. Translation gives CASSLEVPNSPLHF.

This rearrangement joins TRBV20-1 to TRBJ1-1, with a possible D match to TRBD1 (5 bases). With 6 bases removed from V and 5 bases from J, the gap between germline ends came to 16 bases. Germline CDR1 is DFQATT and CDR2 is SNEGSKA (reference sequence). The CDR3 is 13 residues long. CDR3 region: CSASGTTGTEAFF. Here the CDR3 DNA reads TGCAGTGCATCCGGGACTACCGGAACTGAAGCTTTCTTT.

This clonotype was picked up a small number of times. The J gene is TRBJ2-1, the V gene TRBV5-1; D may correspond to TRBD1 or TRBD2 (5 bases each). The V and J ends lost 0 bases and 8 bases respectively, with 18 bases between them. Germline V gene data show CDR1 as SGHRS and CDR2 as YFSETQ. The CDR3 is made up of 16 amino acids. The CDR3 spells CASSLVRWRGVDEQFF. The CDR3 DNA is TGCGCCAGCAGCTTGGTGAGGTGGCGAGGGGTGGATGAGCAGTTCTTC.

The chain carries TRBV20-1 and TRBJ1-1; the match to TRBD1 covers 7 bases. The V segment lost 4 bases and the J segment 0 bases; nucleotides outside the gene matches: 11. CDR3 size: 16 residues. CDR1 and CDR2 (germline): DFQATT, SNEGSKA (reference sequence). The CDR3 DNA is TGCAGTGCTATTATGCTGGGACAGCTCATGAACACTGAAGCTTTCTTT. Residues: CSAIMLGQLMNTEAFF.

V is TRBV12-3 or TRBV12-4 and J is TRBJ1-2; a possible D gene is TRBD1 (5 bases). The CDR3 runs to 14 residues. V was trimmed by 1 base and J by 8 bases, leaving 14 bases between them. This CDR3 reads CASSLGGPNRGYTF. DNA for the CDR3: TGTGCCAGCAGTTTAGGGGGACCCAACAGGGGCTACACCTTC.

The CDR3: CSAIRDSTYNEQFF. The CDR3 DNA reads TGCAGTGCTATCCGGGACAGCACCTACAATGAGCAGTTCTTC. The chain combines TRBV20-1 with TRBJ2-1, with 7 bases aligning to TRBD1. The CDR3 contains 14 residues. V lost 4 bases and J lost 2; bases outside the gene matches: 5. The germline gives CDR1 DFQATT, CDR2 SNEGSKA (reference sequence).

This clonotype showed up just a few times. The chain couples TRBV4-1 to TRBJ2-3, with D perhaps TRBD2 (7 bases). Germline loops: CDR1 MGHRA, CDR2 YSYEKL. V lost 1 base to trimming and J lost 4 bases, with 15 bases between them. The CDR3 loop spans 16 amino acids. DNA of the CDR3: TGCGCCAGCAGCCAAGTGCCTCGGGGGGCCCCAGATACGCAGTATTTT. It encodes CASSQVPRGAPDTQYF.

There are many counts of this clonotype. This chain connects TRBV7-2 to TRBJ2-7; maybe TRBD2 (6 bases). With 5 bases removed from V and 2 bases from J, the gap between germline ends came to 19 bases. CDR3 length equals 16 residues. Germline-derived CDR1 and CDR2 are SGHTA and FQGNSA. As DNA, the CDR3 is TGTGCCAGCAGCCAGACCGGGCGGGGACCGACCTACGAGCAGTACTTC. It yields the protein CASSQTGRGPTYEQYF.

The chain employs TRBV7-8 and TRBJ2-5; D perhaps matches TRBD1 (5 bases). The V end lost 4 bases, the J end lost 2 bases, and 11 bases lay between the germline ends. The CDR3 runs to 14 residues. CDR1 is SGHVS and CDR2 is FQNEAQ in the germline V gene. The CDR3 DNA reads TGTGCCAGCAGCTGGGGCAGACTTCAAGAGACCCAGTACTTC. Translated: CASSWGRLQETQYF.

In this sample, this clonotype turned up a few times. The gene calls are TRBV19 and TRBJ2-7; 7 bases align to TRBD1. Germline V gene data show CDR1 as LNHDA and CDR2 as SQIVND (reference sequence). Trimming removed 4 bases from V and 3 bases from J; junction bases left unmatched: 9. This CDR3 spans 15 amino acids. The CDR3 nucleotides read TGTGCCAGTAGTACCGGACAGGCCCTTTTCTACGAGCAGTACTTC. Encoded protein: CASSTGQALFYEQYF.

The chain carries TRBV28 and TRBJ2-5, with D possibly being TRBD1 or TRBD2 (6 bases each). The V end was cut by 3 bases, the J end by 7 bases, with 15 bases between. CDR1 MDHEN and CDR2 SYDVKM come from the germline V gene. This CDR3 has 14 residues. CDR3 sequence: CASSFRGTGATQYF. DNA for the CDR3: TGTGCCAGCAGTTTCCGGGGCACGGGGGCGACCCAGTACTTC.

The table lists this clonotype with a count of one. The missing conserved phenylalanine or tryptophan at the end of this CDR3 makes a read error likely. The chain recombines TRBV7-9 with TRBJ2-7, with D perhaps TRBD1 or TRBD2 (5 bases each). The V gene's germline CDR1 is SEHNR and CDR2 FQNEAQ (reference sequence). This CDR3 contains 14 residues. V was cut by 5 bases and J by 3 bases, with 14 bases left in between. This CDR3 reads CASSKTGTVYEQYI. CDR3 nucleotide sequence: TGTGCCAGCAGCAAAACCGGGACGGTCTACGAGCAGTACATC.

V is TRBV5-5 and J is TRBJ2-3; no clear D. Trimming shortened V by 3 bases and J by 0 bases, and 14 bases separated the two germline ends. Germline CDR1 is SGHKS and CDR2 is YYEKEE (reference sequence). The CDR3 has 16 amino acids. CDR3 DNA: TGTGCCAGCAGCTCGACAACCGGAACTAGCACAGATACGCAGTATTTT. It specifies CASSSTTGTSTDTQYF.

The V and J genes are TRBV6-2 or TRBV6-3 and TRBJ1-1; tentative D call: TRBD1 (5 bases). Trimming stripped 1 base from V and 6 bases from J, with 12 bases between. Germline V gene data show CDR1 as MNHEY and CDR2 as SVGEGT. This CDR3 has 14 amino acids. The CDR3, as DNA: TGTGCCAGCAGTTACTTGCGGGGCGGCGCTGAAGCTTTCTTT. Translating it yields CASSYLRGGAEAFF.

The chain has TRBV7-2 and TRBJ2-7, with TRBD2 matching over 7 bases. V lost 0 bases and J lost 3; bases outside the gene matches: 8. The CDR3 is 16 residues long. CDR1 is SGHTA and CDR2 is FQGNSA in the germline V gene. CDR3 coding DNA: TGTGCCAGCAGCTTAGCTGGGCTAGCGGAGGGCTACGAGCAGTACTTC. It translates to CASSLAGLAEGYEQYF.

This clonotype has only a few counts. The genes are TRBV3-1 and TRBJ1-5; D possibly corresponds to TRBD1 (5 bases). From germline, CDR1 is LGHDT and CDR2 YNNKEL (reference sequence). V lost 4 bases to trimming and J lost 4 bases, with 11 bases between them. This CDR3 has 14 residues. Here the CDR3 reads CASSPGALNQPQHF. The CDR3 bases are TGTGCCAGCAGCCCCGGGGCACTGAATCAGCCCCAGCATTTT.

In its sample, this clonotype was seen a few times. The CDR3 loop is CASSLGSRGSNQPQHF. The CDR3 DNA reads TGTGCCAGCAGTTTAGGCTCACGGGGTAGCAATCAGCCCCAGCATTTT. The rearrangement links TRBV12-3 or TRBV12-4 to TRBJ1-5; D unclear. With 1 base removed from V and 0 bases from J, the gap between germline ends came to 10 bases. The CDR3 totals 16 residues.

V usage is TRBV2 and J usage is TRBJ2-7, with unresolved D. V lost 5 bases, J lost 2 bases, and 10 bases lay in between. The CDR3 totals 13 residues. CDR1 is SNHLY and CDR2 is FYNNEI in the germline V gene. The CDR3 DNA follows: TGTGCCAGCAGTCAGGTCAGAACCTACGAGCAGTACTTC. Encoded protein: CASSQVRTYEQYF.

The CDR3 nucleotides read TGCAGTGCTGCCCGGCCTAGCGGGGGTTTCGGGGTGGAGACCCAGTACTTC. It encodes CSAARPSGGFGVETQYF. The V call is TRBV20-1, the J call TRBJ2-5; 10 nucleotides match TRBD2. Germline assignment: CDR1 DFQATT and CDR2 SNEGSKA (reference sequence). Trimming took 5 bases from V and 5 from J; bases not matched to a gene: 17. The CDR3 covers 17 residues.

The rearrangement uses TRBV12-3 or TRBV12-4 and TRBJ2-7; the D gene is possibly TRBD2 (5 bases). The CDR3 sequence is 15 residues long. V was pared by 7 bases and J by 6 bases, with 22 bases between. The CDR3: CASTPRWGERREQYF. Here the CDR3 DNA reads TGTGCCAGCACCCCCAGATGGGGAGAACGTCGCGAGCAGTACTTC.

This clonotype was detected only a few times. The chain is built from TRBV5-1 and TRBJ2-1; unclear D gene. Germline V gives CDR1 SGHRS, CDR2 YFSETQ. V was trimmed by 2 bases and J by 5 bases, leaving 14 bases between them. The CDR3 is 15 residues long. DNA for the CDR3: TGCGCCAGCAGCTTACGTGAAGTTTCGGACAATGAGCAGTTCTTC. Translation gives CASSLREVSDNEQFF. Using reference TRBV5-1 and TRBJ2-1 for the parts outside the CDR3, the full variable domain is KAGVTQTPRYLIKTRGQQVTLSCSPISGHRSVSWYQQTPGQGLQFLFEYFSETQRNKGNFPGRFSGRQFSNSRSEMNVSTLELGDSALYLCASSLREVSDNEQFFGPGTRLTVL.

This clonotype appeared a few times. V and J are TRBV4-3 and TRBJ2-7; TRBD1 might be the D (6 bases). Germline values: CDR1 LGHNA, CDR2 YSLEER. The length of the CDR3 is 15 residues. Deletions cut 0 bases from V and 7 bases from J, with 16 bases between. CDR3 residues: CASSQDKIGGLEQYF. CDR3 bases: TGCGCCAGCAGCCAAGATAAGATAGGGGGTTTGGAGCAGTACTTC.

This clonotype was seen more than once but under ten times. The CDR3 is CSASPPGQDQPQHF. CDR3 bases: TGCAGTGCTAGTCCACCGGGACAGGATCAGCCCCAGCATTTT. The rearrangement uses TRBV20-1 and TRBJ1-5; TRBD1 aligns across 8 bases. CDR1 is DFQATT, CDR2 SNEGSKA, per germline (reference sequence). The CDR3 covers 14 residues. The junction had 6 bases not matched to a gene; V was cut back by 3 bases and J by 5 bases.

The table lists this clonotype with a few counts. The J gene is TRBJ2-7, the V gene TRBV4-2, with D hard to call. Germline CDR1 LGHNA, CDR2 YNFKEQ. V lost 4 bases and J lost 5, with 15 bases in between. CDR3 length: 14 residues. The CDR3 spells CASSLRWVGNEQYF. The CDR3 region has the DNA TGTGCCAGCAGCCTTCGATGGGTAGGTAACGAGCAGTACTTC.